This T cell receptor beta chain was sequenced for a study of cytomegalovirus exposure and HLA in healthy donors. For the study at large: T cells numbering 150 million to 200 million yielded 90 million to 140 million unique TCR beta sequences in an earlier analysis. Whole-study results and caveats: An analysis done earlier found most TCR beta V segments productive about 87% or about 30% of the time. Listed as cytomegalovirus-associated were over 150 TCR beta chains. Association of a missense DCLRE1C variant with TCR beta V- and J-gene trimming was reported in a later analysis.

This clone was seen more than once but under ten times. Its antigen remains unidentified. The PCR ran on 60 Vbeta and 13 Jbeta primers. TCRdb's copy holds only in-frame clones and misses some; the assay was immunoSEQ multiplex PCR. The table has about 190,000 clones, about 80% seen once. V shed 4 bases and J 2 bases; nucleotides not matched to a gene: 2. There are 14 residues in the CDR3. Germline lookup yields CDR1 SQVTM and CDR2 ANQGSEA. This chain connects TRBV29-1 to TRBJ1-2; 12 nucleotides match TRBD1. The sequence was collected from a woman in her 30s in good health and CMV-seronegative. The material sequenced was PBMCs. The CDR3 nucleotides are TGCAGCGTTGCGGGACAGGGGGCGAACTATGGCTACACCTTC. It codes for CSVAGQGANYGYTF.